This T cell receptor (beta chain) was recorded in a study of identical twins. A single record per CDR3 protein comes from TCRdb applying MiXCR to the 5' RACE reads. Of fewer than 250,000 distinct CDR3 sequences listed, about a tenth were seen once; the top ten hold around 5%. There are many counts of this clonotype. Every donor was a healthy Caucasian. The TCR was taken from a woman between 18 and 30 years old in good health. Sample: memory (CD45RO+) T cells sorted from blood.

The CDR3 sequence: CASSVGGSGYYNEQFF. CDR3 nucleotide sequence: TGTGCCAGCAGCGTAGGGGGTAGCGGATATTACAATGAGCAGTTCTTC. The chain links TRBV9 to TRBJ2-1; tentatively, D is TRBD2 (6 bases). The germline gives CDR1 SGDLS, CDR2 YYNGEE. V was cut by 0 bases and J by 4 bases, with 14 bases left in between. This CDR3 region has 16 residues. Looking up the rest from reference TRBV9 and TRBJ2-1 gives the full variable domain: DSGVTQTPKHLITATGQRVTLRCSPRSGDLSVYWYQQSLDQGLQFLIQYYNGEERAKGNILERFSAQQFPDLHSELNLSSLELGDSALYFCASSVGGSGYYNEQFFGPGTRLTVL.